Presented here are 19 T cell receptor beta chains from one specimen sequenced in a study of blood T cell repertoires in COVID-19. The assay was immunoSEQ multiplex PCR, and TCRdb's table has in-frame clones only and misses some. The repertoire holds approximately 330,000 clones, with roughly 88% as singletons. The sample consisted of peripheral blood. The receptors here all came from a woman aged 45-60 years with active or convalescent COVID-19.

The chain couples TRBV10-3 to TRBJ2-1; D is unclear. V was clipped by 10 bases and J by 6 bases, with 13 bases between them. Germline CDR1 reads ENHRY; CDR2 reads SYGVKD. The CDR3 covers 12 residues. The CDR3 reads CASAPSFNEQFF. CDR3 in DNA: TGTGCCAGCGCGCCCTCGTTCAATGAGCAGTTCTTC.

The V call is TRBV7-2, the J call TRBJ1-1, with TRBD1 identical over 8 bases. The V gene end was trimmed by 0 bases and the J gene end by 11 bases; junction bases not matched to a gene: 11. The germline gives CDR1 SGHTA, CDR2 FQGNSA. The CDR3 runs to 15 residues. The CDR3: CASSLAGTGGEVAFF. In DNA, the CDR3 is TGTGCCAGCAGCTTAGCCGGGACAGGCGGGGAGGTTGCTTTCTTT.

The genes are TRBV7-2 and TRBJ1-2; 7 nucleotides agree with TRBD1. There are 15 residues in the CDR3. V lost 1 base, J lost 8 bases, and 10 bases stayed unmatched. Germline CDR1 is SGHTA and CDR2 is FQGNSA. The CDR3 here is CASSLERGRVAGYTF. CDR3 DNA sequence: TGTGCCAGCAGCTTAGAGAGGGGGCGGGTCGCGGGCTACACCTTC.

The chain is built from TRBV6-2 or TRBV6-3 and TRBJ2-7; 11 nucleotides line up with TRBD2. The CDR3 runs to 16 residues. Germline V CDR1 and CDR2: MNHEY, SVGEGT. V trimming: 2 bases; J trimming: 4 bases; junction bases outside the gene matches: 7. In DNA, the CDR3 is TGTGCCAGCAGTTACCCACTAGCGGGAGCGTTATACGAGCAGTACTTC. It yields the protein CASSYPLAGALYEQYF.

The V gene is TRBV5-1, the J gene TRBJ2-7; tentative D call: TRBD1 (5 bases). The CDR3 totals 14 residues. From germline, CDR1 is SGHRS and CDR2 YFSETQ. The germline V and J ends were trimmed by 0 bases and 5 bases, with 12 bases remaining between them. Here the CDR3 reads CASSLARTINEQYF. The CDR3 region has the DNA TGCGCCAGCAGCTTGGCTAGGACAATCAACGAGCAGTACTTC.

This chain uses TRBV6-2 or TRBV6-3 with TRBJ1-5; D not resolved. V lost 2 bases to trimming and J lost 7 bases, with 12 bases between them. CDR3 length: 14 amino acids. Germline V gene data show CDR1 as MNHEY and CDR2 as SVGEGT. The CDR3 sequence: CASSYRGPKQPQHF. CDR3 nucleotide sequence: TGTGCCAGCAGTTACCGTGGGCCGAAACAGCCCCAGCATTTT.

In regard to this clone: Within the sample, other DNA sequences also encode this same CDR3. The chain joins TRBV9 to TRBJ1-2, with D uncertain. CDR3 length equals 13 residues. Trimming stripped 0 bases from V and 6 bases from J, with 9 bases between. CDR1 and CDR2 from the germline V gene are SGDLS and YYNGEE. CDR3 sequence reads: CASSVGSGNGYTF. CDR3 DNA sequence: TGTGCCAGCAGCGTAGGCTCCGGGAATGGCTACACCTTC.

V and J are TRBV7-2 and TRBJ2-7; 9 positions agree with TRBD1. Germline-derived CDR1 and CDR2 are SGHTA and FQGNSA. With V trimmed by 5 bases and J by 3 bases, 11 bases remained unmatched. The CDR3 runs to 16 residues. DNA for the CDR3: TGTGCCAGCAGCAAAGGGGCCGGGACAGGGATCTACGAGCAGTACTTC. This sequence encodes CASSKGAGTGIYEQYF. Drawing the rest from reference TRBV7-2 and TRBJ2-7, the complete variable domain is GAGVSQSPSNKVTEKGKDVELRCDPISGHTALYWYRQSLGQGLEFLIYFQGNSAPDKSGLPSDRFSAERTGGSVSTLTIQRTQQEDSAVYLCASSKGAGTGIYEQYFGPGTRLTVT.

The chain recombines TRBV18 with TRBJ1-1; D might be TRBD1 (5 bases). Per germline, CDR1 KGHSH and CDR2 LQKENI. The CDR3 runs to 15 residues. The V gene lost 3 bases and the J gene lost 3 bases, with 14 bases spanning the gap. The CDR3 bases are TGTGCCAGCTCACCGGGTGCCCAGGGTGACACTGAAGCTTTCTTT. It codes for CASSPGAQGDTEAFF.

This sequence joins TRBV7-2 and TRBJ1-5; 8 bases map to TRBD1. The CDR3 contains 15 residues. Trimming removed 7 bases from V and 5 bases from J; junction bases left unmatched: 10. Per germline, CDR1 SGHTA and CDR2 FQGNSA. The CDR3 loop is CASTQTGQGHQPQHF. In nucleotides, the CDR3 is TGTGCCAGCACCCAGACCGGACAGGGCCATCAGCCCCAGCATTTT.

The rearrangement uses TRBV7-3 and TRBJ1-6; weak D call: TRBD1 (5 bases). This CDR3 region has 16 residues. Germline CDR1 SGHTA, CDR2 FQGTGA. Trimming pared 4 bases from V and 1 base from J, leaving 11 bases between. This CDR3 is CASSSRGRSYNSPLHF. CDR3 DNA sequence: TGTGCCAGCAGCTCGCGGGGGAGGTCCTATAATTCACCCCTCCACTTT.

The chain is built from TRBV7-3 and TRBJ2-7, with TRBD1 matching 11 bases. J was trimmed by 6 bases and V by 0 bases; bases with no gene match: 7. This CDR3 is built from 16 residues. The germline V gene encodes CDR1 SGHTA and CDR2 FQGTGA. The CDR3 DNA follows: TGTGCCAGCAGCTTAACCGGGACAGGGGGATTAGGCGAGCAGTACTTC. Amino acids: CASSLTGTGGLGEQYF.

The V gene is TRBV9, the J gene TRBJ1-4; the match to TRBD1 covers 7 bases. V was clipped by 3 bases and J by 5 bases; unmatched bases: 7. The germline gives CDR1 SGDLS, CDR2 YYNGEE. The length of the CDR3 is 15 residues. The CDR3 sequence is CASSATGQLNEKLFF. The DNA for the CDR3 is TGTGCCAGCAGCGCAACGGGACAGTTAAATGAAAAACTGTTTTTT.

The rearrangement links TRBV6-5 to TRBJ2-1, with a possible D match to TRBD1 (7 bases). Germline V gene sequence: CDR1 MNHEY, CDR2 SVGAGI. The CDR3 has 14 amino acids. Trimming pared 8 bases from V and 4 bases from J, leaving 15 bases between. The CDR3: CASLQGGPYNEQFF. CDR3 DNA: TGTGCCAGCCTTCAGGGGGGCCCTTACAATGAGCAGTTCTTC.

The chain combines TRBV28 with TRBJ2-7; 8 nucleotides agree with TRBD1. This CDR3 contains 13 residues. Germline assignment: CDR1 MDHEN and CDR2 SYDVKM. V lost 3 bases and J lost 7; bases outside the gene matches: 5. The CDR3 nucleotides are TGTGCCAGCAGTTTGGCAGGGGGCGAAGAGCAGTACTTC. Its protein product is CASSLAGGEEQYF.

The chain carries TRBV11-2 and TRBJ1-2; weak D call: TRBD1 (6 bases). The CDR3 is 18 amino acids. Germline loops: CDR1 SGHAT, CDR2 FQNNGV. Trimming removed 1 base at V and 3 bases at J, with 21 bases between. The CDR3 protein is CASSLGGSDRLSDYGYTF. As DNA, the CDR3 is TGTGCCAGCAGCTTAGGCGGGTCAGACAGGTTAAGCGACTATGGCTACACCTTC.

The chain has TRBV6-2 or TRBV6-3 and TRBJ1-5, with 8 bases that match TRBD1. Germline CDR1 MNHEY, CDR2 SVGEGT. Unmatched junction bases numbered 2, after V lost 0 bases and J lost 7 bases. The CDR3 runs to 14 residues. Here the CDR3 reads CASSYSGTGQPQHF. DNA of the CDR3: TGTGCCAGCAGTTACTCCGGGACAGGACAGCCCCAGCATTTT.

V usage is TRBV5-1 and J usage is TRBJ2-3; 14 nucleotides line up with TRBD2. Per germline, CDR1 SGHRS and CDR2 YFSETQ. Trimming cost V 4 bases and J 3 bases; bases outside gene matches: 7. CDR3 length: 17 residues. CDR3 nucleotide sequence: TGCGCCAGCAGCCCAGGGACTAGCGGGAGTGGGACAGATACGCAGTATTTT. This sequence encodes CASSPGTSGSGTDTQYF.

The chain carries TRBV10-3 and TRBJ2-5, with TRBD2 matching over 8 bases. From germline, CDR1 is ENHRY and CDR2 SYGVKD. The CDR3 spans 18 residues. V lost 0 bases, J lost 3 bases, and 12 bases stayed unmatched. CDR3 DNA sequence: TGTGCCATCAGTGAGTCCACCCTACTAGCGGATATTAAAGAGACCCAGTACTTC. This codes for CAISESTLLADIKETQYF.